These 32 T cell receptor beta chains were sequenced from one sample in a study of identical twins (dated by TCRdb to 2015 to 2016). The library was obtained by 5' RACE. Sequencing relied on an Illumina HiSeq 2000. TCRdb trimmed the raw reads at Q25, called clones with MiXCR and kept productive beta chains. For every CDR3 protein sequence, its rows merge into one entry that carries the most common genes and DNA. For this sample there are more than 400,000 distinct CDR3 sequences; 12% to 15% appear just once. More than 0.4% of the sample belongs to the ten largest clones. The same sample was also used in a study of yellow fever vaccine responses in identical twins.

Sequenced input: CD4+ T cells sorted from blood. The receptors originated from a woman under 30 in good health.

In this sample, this clonotype turned up a few times. The V call is TRBV7-2, the J call TRBJ2-3; D unresolved. This CDR3 has 13 residues. With 3 bases removed from V and 3 bases from J, the gap between germline ends came to 7 bases. The germline V gene encodes CDR1 SGHTA and CDR2 FQGNSA. CDR3 nucleotide sequence: TGTGCCAGCAGCTTTGCCAAGACAGATACGCAGTATTTT. Protein sequence: CASSFAKTDTQYF.

This sequence joins TRBV12-3 or TRBV12-4 and TRBJ1-2; 7 bases align to TRBD1. The trim removed 7 bases at V and 6 bases at J, leaving 5 bases unmatched. The CDR3 loop spans 12 amino acids. As DNA, the CDR3 is TGTGCCAGCACCACGACAGGGCATGGCTACACCTTC. Residues: CASTTTGHGYTF.

DNA of the CDR3: TGCGCCAGCACCCTCGTGGGACACGCAAGCTCCTACAATGAGCAGTTCTTC. Translated: CASTLVGHASSYNEQFF. This chain joins TRBV5-1 and TRBJ2-1; D may be TRBD1 (6 bases). CDR1 SGHRS and CDR2 YFSETQ come from the germline V gene. Trimming took off 6 bases at V and 0 bases at J, with 19 bases between the two ends. The length of the CDR3 is 17 residues.

This clonotype occurred a few times. The chain recombines TRBV5-1 with TRBJ2-5; no reliable D call. The length of the CDR3 is 15 residues. Trimming took 0 bases from V and 2 from J, leaving 11 bases between them. Germline V gives CDR1 SGHRS, CDR2 YFSETQ. CDR3 nucleotide sequence: TGCGCCAGCAGCTTGGAGGCCCGGGTTCAAGAGACCCAGTACTTC. Encoded protein: CASSLEARVQETQYF.

This chain's CDR3 is CASTLLGDVQFF. The CDR3 DNA reads TGTGCCAGCACCTTGTTGGGAGATGTGCAGTTCTTC. The chain combines TRBV28 with TRBJ2-1; possible D gene TRBD2, 5 bases. The CDR3 is 12 residues long. The V gene lost 7 bases and the J gene lost 12 bases, with 16 bases spanning the gap. Per germline, CDR1 MDHEN and CDR2 SYDVKM.

The chain couples TRBV6-5 to TRBJ2-5; 9 bases align to TRBD2. This CDR3 has 17 amino acids. Germline V gene lookup returns CDR1 MNHEY and CDR2 SVGAGI. J lost 1 base, V lost 2 bases, and 8 bases had no gene match. Here the CDR3 reads CASSYGLAGSPQETQYF. For the CDR3, the DNA is TGTGCCAGCAGTTACGGGCTAGCGGGGTCACCCCAAGAGACCCAGTACTTC.

The J gene is TRBJ2-3, the V gene TRBV12-3 or TRBV12-4, with TRBD2 matching over 10 bases. V trimming: 7 bases; J trimming: 2 bases; junction bases outside the gene matches: 9. The CDR3 runs to 16 residues. The CDR3 loop reads CASKRGLASLTDTQYF. CDR3 nucleotide sequence: TGTGCCAGCAAAAGGGGACTAGCGAGCCTCACAGATACGCAGTATTTT.

This clonotype was detected a few times. The chain links TRBV25-1 to TRBJ2-7, with 7 bases identical to TRBD1. The CDR3 spans 13 residues. CDR1 and CDR2 (germline): MGHDK, SYGVNS. J gave up 0 bases and V 8 bases, and 4 bases lay outside the gene matches. The CDR3 is CASRPGGSYEQYV. CDR3 in DNA: TGTGCCAGCCGCCCAGGGGGCTCCTACGAGCAGTACGTC.

V usage is TRBV6-2 or TRBV6-3 and J usage is TRBJ1-4; D gene ambiguous. The CDR3 spans 16 residues. V was shortened by 6 bases and J by 3 bases, with 17 bases between the two germline ends. In germline, CDR1 is MNHEY, CDR2 SVGEGT. The CDR3 DNA sequence: TGTGCCAGCAGCCCCGGAGGGATTGGAGCTAATGAAAAACTGTTTTTT. Its translation: CASSPGGIGANEKLFF.

The chain has TRBV12-3 or TRBV12-4 and TRBJ1-1; D remains unclear. This CDR3 is built from 12 residues. Trimming removed 6 bases from V and 6 bases from J, with 11 bases in between. Here the CDR3 reads CASSYGRSEAFF. The CDR3, as DNA: TGTGCCAGCAGCTACGGCCGTTCTGAAGCTTTCTTT.

This clonotype came up a few times. The gene calls are TRBV15 and TRBJ2-2, with TRBD1 matching over 9 bases. This CDR3 is 16 amino acids long. Germline V gene lookup returns CDR1 LNHNV and CDR2 YYDKDF (reference sequence). After removal of 4 bases from V and 4 bases from J, the junction contained 7 bases not matched to a gene. The CDR3 reads CATSTQGARGTGELFF. In DNA, the CDR3 is TGTGCCACCAGCACACAGGGGGCGAGGGGCACCGGGGAGCTGTTTTTT.

The rearrangement joins TRBV10-3 to TRBJ1-1; D call uncertain. Germline V CDR1 and CDR2: ENHRY, SYGVKD. Trimming cost V 7 bases and J 0 bases, with 9 bases left between them. CDR3 size: 13 residues. The CDR3 DNA follows: TGTGCCATCAAAGGCAGGATGAACACTGAAGCTTTCTTT. Protein sequence: CAIKGRMNTEAFF.

The chain combines TRBV7-9 with TRBJ1-1, with 8 bases aligning to TRBD1. Germline CDR1 reads SEHNR; CDR2 reads FQNEAQ (reference sequence). Trimming removed 3 bases from V and 4 bases from J; junction bases left unmatched: 4. CDR3 length: 14 residues. Here the CDR3 DNA reads TGTGCCAGCAGCTTTGGACAGGGCAGCACTGAAGCTTTCTTT. This codes for CASSFGQGSTEAFF. The full variable domain, completed using reference TRBV7-9 and TRBJ1-1, is DTGVSQNPRHKITKRGQNVTFRCDPISEHNRLYWYRQTLGQGPEFLTYFQNEAQLEKSRLLSDRFSAERPKGSFSTLEIQRTEQGDSAMYLCASSFGQGSTEAFFGQGTRLTVV.

The table lists this clonotype with a few counts. The V gene is TRBV29-1, the J gene TRBJ1-5; D may be TRBD1 (5 bases). V shed 3 bases and J shed 2 bases, with 8 bases lying between them. This CDR3 comprises 13 residues. Per the germline V gene, CDR1 is SQVTM and CDR2 is ANQGSEA. For the CDR3, the DNA is TGCAGCGTTGATCAGGGAGGCAATCAGCCCCAGCATTTT. Its protein product is CSVDQGGNQPQHF.

V gene TRBV7-9 combines with J gene TRBJ2-1, with D hard to call. Germline V gene data show CDR1 as SEHNR and CDR2 as FQNEAQ (reference sequence). The CDR3 is 12 residues long. V lost 4 bases and J 8 bases, leaving 9 bases between the germline ends. The CDR3: CASSSRVYEQFF. Written as DNA, the CDR3 is TGTGCCAGCAGCTCCCGAGTCTATGAGCAGTTCTTC.

This clonotype was recorded many times. DNA for the CDR3: TGTGCCAGCTCACCAAACGGACTTTCGGGTGAGCAGTTCTTC. Protein: CASSPNGLSGEQFF. The rearrangement uses TRBV18 and TRBJ2-1; tentative D call: TRBD2 (5 bases). Trimming removed 2 bases from V and 9 bases from J, with 14 bases in between. Per germline, CDR1 KGHSH and CDR2 LQKENI. There are 14 residues in the CDR3.

The gene calls are TRBV12-3 or TRBV12-4 and TRBJ1-1; possibly TRBD1 for D (6 bases). The CDR3 is 11 amino acids. V gave up 4 bases and J gave up 8 bases, with 8 bases separating them. As DNA, the CDR3 is TGTGCCAGCAGTTCAGGACAGGAAGCTTTCTTT. Amino acids: CASSSGQEAFF.

This chain joins TRBV6-2 or TRBV6-3 and TRBJ1-6; 7 positions match TRBD1. The length of the CDR3 is 14 residues. Germline V gene data show CDR1 as MNHEY and CDR2 as SVGEGT. The V gene end was trimmed by 6 bases and the J gene end by 7 bases; junction bases not matched to a gene: 6. The CDR3: CASRPDRTNSPLHF. The DNA of the CDR3 is TGTGCCAGCAGACCGGACAGGACGAATTCACCCCTCCACTTT.

This clonotype has at least ten counts. The chain is built from TRBV29-1 and TRBJ2-1; 8 positions match TRBD2. Germline values: CDR1 SQVTM, CDR2 ANQGSEA. CDR3 length: 12 residues. V trimming: 3 bases; J trimming: 7 bases; junction bases outside the gene matches: 2. The CDR3 region has the DNA TGCAGCGTTGATCGGGGGGGGAATGAGCAGTTCTTC. Translated: CSVDRGGNEQFF.

The chain carries TRBV7-2 and TRBJ1-6; D may be TRBD1 (6 bases). The V end lost 5 bases, the J end lost 14 bases, and 16 bases lay between the germline ends. The germline CDR1 and CDR2 sequences are SGHTA and FQGNSA. CDR3 length: 13 residues. The CDR3 DNA is TGTGCCAGCAGCCAAGGGACAAGGGCCACCCTCCACTTT. This sequence encodes CASSQGTRATLHF.

This clonotype was counted a few times. The rearrangement joins TRBV12-3 or TRBV12-4 to TRBJ2-1; D may be TRBD1 (5 bases). V was cut by 6 bases and J by 8 bases, with 17 bases left in between. The CDR3 sequence is 14 residues long. The CDR3 nucleotides are TGTGCCAGCAGCCCGCCACCATCGACAGATGAGCAGTTCTTC. Its translation is CASSPPPSTDEQFF.

This sequence joins TRBV10-2 and TRBJ2-3; D unresolved. CDR3 size: 11 residues. V gave up 8 bases and J gave up 1 base, with 4 bases separating them. Germline CDR1 is WSHSY and CDR2 is SAAADI. The CDR3 protein is CASGRTDTQYF. CDR3 sequence (DNA): TGCGCCAGCGGCCGCACAGATACGCAGTATTTT.

This clonotype was seen only a few times. V and J are TRBV20-1 and TRBJ2-1; the match to TRBD1 covers 7 bases. This CDR3 is built from 14 residues. The V segment lost 5 bases and the J segment 1 base; nucleotides outside the gene matches: 5. Looked up from germline, CDR1 is DFQATT and CDR2 is SNEGSKA (reference sequence). The CDR3 nucleotides read TGCAGTGCTTTGAGACAGGGTTCCTACAATGAGCAGTTCTTC. Residues: CSALRQGSYNEQFF.

This clonotype showed up just a few times. This chain connects TRBV27 to TRBJ2-1; weak D call: TRBD1 (6 bases). V lost 2 bases and J lost 5, with 13 bases in between. This CDR3 is 15 amino acids long. Per germline, CDR1 MNHEY and CDR2 SMNVEV (reference sequence). CDR3 DNA: TGTGCCAGCAGTTTAAGAGGGGGTCTCAACAATGAGCAGTTCTTC. Translated, it gives CASSLRGGLNNEQFF.

This clonotype was seen a handful of times. The genes are TRBV10-3 and TRBJ1-2; 7 bases are shared with TRBD1. CDR1 and CDR2 (germline): ENHRY, SYGVKD. CDR3 length: 15 amino acids. Trimming removed 10 bases from V and 1 base from J; junction bases left unmatched: 12. This CDR3 reads CATGQAVARNYGYTF. The CDR3 coding sequence is TGTGCCACCGGACAGGCGGTAGCGCGTAACTATGGCTACACCTTC.

This clonotype has ten or more counts. Compared with germline, one end of the junction differs, possibly owing to a read error. The chain is built from TRBV20-1 and TRBJ2-4, with 9 bases that match TRBD2. This CDR3 has 14 amino acids. Germline V gives CDR1 DFQATT, CDR2 SNEGSKA (reference sequence). This chain's CDR3 is CSARDSGSENIQYF. Here the CDR3 DNA reads TGCAGTGCTCGAGATAGCGGGAGCGAAAACATTCAGTACTTC.

This clonotype was observed a few times. This chain uses TRBV25-1 with TRBJ2-3; 10 positions agree with TRBD1. The CDR3 runs 16 residues. Losses at the gene ends were 2 bases for V and 0 bases for J; bases not matched to a gene: 2. Germline V gene sequence: CDR1 MGHDK, CDR2 SYGVNS. As DNA, the CDR3 is TGTGCCAGCAGTGAAGGGACAGGGGCGAGCACAGATACGCAGTATTTT. Its translation is CASSEGTGASTDTQYF.

Only a few counts were recorded for this clonotype. J is TRBJ2-1 and V is TRBV20-1, with 10 bases aligning to TRBD2. CDR3 length: 15 amino acids. Germline CDR1 reads DFQATT; CDR2 reads SNEGSKA (reference sequence). The ends lost 0 bases at V and 6 bases at J; junction bases unmatched: 5. CDR3: CSARDSRLAGNEQFF. The CDR3 DNA sequence: TGCAGTGCTAGAGATTCTCGACTAGCGGGCAATGAGCAGTTCTTC.

A few counts support this clonotype. V is TRBV15 and J is TRBJ2-6, with 7 bases fitting TRBD1. Germline V lookup: CDR1 LNHNV, CDR2 YYDKDF (reference sequence). Trimming at V came to 1 base and at J to 2 bases, leaving 5 bases not matched to a gene. The CDR3 spans 17 residues. CDR3 sequence (DNA): TGTGCCACCAGCAGAGTGACAGGGAGAACTGGGGCCAACGTCCTGACTTTC. As protein: CATSRVTGRTGANVLTF.

This chain links TRBV6-5 with TRBJ2-7; D call uncertain. The CDR3 totals 13 residues. Germline V gene lookup returns CDR1 MNHEY and CDR2 SVGAGI. The V end lost 2 bases, the J end lost 3 bases, and 8 bases lay between the germline ends. The DNA of the CDR3 is TGTGCCAGCAGTTACAGGAAGAGCTACGAGCAGTACTTC. It specifies CASSYRKSYEQYF.

The table lists this clonotype with a few counts. The chain carries TRBV12-3 or TRBV12-4 and TRBJ2-3, with unresolved D. Trimming left V 7 bases short and J 11 bases short, with 13 bases between. This CDR3 is 11 amino acids long. CDR3 residues: CASNLGNQQYF. The CDR3 DNA reads as TGTGCCAGCAACTTGGGGAACCAGCAGTATTTT.

This clonotype was found a few times. This sequence joins TRBV12-3 or TRBV12-4 and TRBJ2-2, with D perhaps matching TRBD2 (5 bases). The V and J ends lost 10 bases and 8 bases respectively, with 23 bases between them. CDR3 size: 15 residues. CDR3 nucleotide sequence: TGTGCCATGGGCCGAGGGATAAGTGCCGTAGGGGAGCTGTTTTTT. This encodes CAMGRGISAVGELFF.